Below, one TCR beta chain is given with its context. Its specificity is not known. The TCRbeta library was prepared with unique molecular identifiers. One entry per CDR3 protein, called by TCRdb with MiXCR from the PCR reads. The sample records 500,000 to 650,000 distinct CDR3 sequences, roughly an eighth being singletons. The CDR3 extends over 14 amino acids. The J segment lost 11 bases and the V segment lost 6 bases, leaving 14 bases of the junction unmatched. Germline V gives CDR1 SQVTM, CDR2 ANQGSEA. These data originate in a study of T-cell reconstitution after alpha-beta-depleted transplantation in children. The study, taken as a whole, reports: T-cell counts and diversity at one year post-transplant came mainly from newly produced T cells. Certain patients had high TCRbeta diversity at day 60, and it came from recipient T cells and thymic progenitors that survived.

The V gene is TRBV29-1, the J gene TRBJ1-1, with 11 bases matching TRBD1. This receptor was taken from a female patient between 2 and 15 years old who had a stem cell transplant for aplastic anemia, so the T cells may come from the graft donor. The sequences come from PBMCs, mostly from graft donor cells, collected 180 days after TCRalphabeta/CD19-depleted stem cell transplant. CDR3 bases: TGCAGCGTCCCGGGCCGTGGGACAGGGGGATATGCTTTCTTT. Protein sequence: CSVPGRGTGGYAFF.